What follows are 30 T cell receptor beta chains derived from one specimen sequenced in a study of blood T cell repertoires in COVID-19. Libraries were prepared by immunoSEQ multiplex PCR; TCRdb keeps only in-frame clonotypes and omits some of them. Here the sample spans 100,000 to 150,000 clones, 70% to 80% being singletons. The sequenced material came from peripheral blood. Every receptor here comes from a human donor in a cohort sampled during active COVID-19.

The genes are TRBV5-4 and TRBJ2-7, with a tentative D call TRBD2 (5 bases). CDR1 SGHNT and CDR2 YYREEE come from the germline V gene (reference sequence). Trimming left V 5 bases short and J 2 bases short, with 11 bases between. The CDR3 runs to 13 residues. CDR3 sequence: CASSWETAYEQYF. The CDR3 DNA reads TGTGCCAGCAGTTGGGAGACGGCCTACGAGCAGTACTTC.

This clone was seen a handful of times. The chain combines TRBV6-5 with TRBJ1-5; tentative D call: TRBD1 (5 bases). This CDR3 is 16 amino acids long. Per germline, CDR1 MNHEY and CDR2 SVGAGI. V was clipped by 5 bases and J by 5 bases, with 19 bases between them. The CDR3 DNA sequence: TGTGCCAGCAGTCACTGGGGAGGGCAGGGATATCAGCCCCAGCATTTT. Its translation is CASSHWGGQGYQPQHF.

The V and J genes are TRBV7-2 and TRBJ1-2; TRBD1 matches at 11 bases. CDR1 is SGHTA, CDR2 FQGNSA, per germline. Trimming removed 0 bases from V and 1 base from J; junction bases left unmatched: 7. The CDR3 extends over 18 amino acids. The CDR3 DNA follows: TGTGCCAGCAGCTTAGCGGGGACAGGGGGTGTTGGTAACTATGGCTACACCTTC. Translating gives CASSLAGTGGVGNYGYTF.

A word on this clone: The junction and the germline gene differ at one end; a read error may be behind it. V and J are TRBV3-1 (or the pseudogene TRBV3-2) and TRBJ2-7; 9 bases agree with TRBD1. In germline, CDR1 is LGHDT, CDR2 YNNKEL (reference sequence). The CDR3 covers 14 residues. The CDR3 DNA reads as TGTGCCAGCAGCCGGGACAGGGTCTCCCACGAGCAGTACTTC. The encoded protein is CASSRDRVSHEQYF.

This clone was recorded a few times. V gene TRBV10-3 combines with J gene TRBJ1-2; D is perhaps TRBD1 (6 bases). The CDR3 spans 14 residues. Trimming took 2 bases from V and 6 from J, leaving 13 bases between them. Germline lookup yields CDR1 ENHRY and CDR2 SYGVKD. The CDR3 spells CAISEGTGTDGYTF. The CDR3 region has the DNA TGTGCCATCAGTGAGGGAACAGGGACGGATGGCTACACCTTC.

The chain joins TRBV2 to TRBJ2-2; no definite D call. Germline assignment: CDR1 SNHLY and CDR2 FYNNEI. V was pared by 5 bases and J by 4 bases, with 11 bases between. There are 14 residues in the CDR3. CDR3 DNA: TGTGCCAGCAGTCGATCCGACTCCACCGGGGAGCTGTTTTTT. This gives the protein CASSRSDSTGELFF.

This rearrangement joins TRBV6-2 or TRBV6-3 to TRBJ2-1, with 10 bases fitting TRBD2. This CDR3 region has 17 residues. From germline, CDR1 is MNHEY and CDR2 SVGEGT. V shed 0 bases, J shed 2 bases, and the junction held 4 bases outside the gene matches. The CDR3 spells CASSYSLLAGTYNEQFF. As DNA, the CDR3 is TGTGCCAGCAGTTACTCGTTACTAGCGGGGACCTACAATGAGCAGTTCTTC.

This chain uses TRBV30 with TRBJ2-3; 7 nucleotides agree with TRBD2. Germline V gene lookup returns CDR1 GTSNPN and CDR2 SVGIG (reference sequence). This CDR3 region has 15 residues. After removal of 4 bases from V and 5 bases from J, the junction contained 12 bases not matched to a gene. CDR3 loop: CAWTLSGGEGDTQYF. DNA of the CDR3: TGTGCCTGGACCCTGAGCGGCGGGGAGGGAGATACGCAGTATTTT.

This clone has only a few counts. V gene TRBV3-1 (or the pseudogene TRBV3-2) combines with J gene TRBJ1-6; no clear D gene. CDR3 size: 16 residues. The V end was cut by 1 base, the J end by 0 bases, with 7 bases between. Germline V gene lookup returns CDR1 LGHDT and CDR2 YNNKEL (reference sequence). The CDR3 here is CASSQVGSSYNSPLHF. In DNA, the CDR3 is TGTGCCAGCAGCCAAGTTGGCAGCTCCTATAATTCACCCCTCCACTTT.

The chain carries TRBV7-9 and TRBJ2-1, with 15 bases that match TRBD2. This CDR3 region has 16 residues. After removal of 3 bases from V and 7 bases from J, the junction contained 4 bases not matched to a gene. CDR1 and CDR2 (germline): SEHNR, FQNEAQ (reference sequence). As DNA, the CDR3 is TGTGCCAGCAGCTTTGGGACTAGCGGGAGGCGGAATGAGCAGTTCTTC. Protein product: CASSFGTSGRRNEQFF.

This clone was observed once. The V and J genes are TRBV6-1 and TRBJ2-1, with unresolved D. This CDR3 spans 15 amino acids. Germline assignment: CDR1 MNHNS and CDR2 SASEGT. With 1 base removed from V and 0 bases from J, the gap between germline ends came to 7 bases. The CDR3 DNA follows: TGTGCCAGCAGTGAAGTATCGGGCTCCTACAATGAGCAGTTCTTC. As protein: CASSEVSGSYNEQFF.

The CDR3 region is CASKDRTNEKLFF. For the CDR3, the DNA is TGTGCCAGTAAAGACAGGACTAATGAAAAACTGTTTTTT. This chain uses TRBV19 with TRBJ1-4; tentatively, D is TRBD1 (6 bases). This CDR3 is built from 13 residues. Germline V gene data show CDR1 as LNHDA and CDR2 as SQIVND (reference sequence). V was pared by 7 bases and J by 2 bases, with 8 bases between. Looking up the rest from reference TRBV19 and TRBJ1-4 gives the full variable domain: DGGITQSPKYLFRKEGQNVTLSCEQNLNHDAMYWYRQDPGQGLRLIYYSQIVNDFQKGDIAEGYSVSREKKESFPLTVTSAQKNPTAFYLCASKDRTNEKLFFGSGTQLSVL.

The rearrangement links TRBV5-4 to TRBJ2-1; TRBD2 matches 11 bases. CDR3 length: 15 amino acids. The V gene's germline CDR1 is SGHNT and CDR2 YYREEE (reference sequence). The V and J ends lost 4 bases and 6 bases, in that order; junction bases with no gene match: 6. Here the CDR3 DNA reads TGTGCCAGCAGCGCCAGTAGCGGGGGGGCCAATGAGCAGTTCTTC. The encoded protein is CASSASSGGANEQFF.

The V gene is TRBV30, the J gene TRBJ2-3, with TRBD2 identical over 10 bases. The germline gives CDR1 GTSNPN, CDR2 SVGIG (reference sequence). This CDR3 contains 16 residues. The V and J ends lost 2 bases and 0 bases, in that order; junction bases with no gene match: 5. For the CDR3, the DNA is TGTGCCTGGAGTCCCCTTAGCGGGGGGAGCACAGATACGCAGTATTTT. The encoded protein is CAWSPLSGGSTDTQYF.

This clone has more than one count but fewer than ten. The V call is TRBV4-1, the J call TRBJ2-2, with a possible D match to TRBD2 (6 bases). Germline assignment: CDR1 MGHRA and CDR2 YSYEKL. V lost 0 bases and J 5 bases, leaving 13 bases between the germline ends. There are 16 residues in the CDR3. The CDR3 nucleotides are TGCGCCAGCAGCCAAGATCGGGGGTCGGGGACCGGGGAGCTGTTTTTT. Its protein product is CASSQDRGSGTGELFF.

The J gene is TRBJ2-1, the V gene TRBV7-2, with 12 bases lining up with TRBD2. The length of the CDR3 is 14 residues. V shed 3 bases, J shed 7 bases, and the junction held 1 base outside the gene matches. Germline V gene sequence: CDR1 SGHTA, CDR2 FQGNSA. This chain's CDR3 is CASSFGLAGNEQFF. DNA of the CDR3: TGTGCCAGCAGCTTCGGACTAGCGGGAAATGAGCAGTTCTTC. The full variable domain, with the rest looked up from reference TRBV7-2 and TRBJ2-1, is GAGVSQSPSNKVTEKGKDVELRCDPISGHTALYWYRQSLGQGLEFLIYFQGNSAPDKSGLPSDRFSAERTGGSVSTLTIQRTQQEDSAVYLCASSFGLAGNEQFFGPGTRLTVL.

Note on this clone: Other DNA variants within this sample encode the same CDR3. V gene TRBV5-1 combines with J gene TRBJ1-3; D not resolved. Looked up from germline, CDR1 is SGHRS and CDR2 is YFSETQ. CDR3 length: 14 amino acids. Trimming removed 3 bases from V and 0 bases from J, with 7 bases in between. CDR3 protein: CASSSGSSGNTIYF. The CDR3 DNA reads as TGCGCCAGCAGCTCCGGGAGCTCTGGAAACACCATATATTTT.

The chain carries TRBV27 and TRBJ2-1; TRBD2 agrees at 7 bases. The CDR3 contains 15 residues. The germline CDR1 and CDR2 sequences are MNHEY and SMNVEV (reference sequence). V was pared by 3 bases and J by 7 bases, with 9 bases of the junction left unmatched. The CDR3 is CASSFSGNAGNEQFF. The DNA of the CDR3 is TGTGCCAGCAGTTTCAGCGGGAACGCTGGTAATGAGCAGTTCTTC.

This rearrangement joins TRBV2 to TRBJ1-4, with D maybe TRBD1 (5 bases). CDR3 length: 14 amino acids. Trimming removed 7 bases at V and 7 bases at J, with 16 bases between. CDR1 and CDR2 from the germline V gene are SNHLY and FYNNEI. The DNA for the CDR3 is TGTGCCAGCACTGGGGGGGGAGGTGGTGAAAAACTGTTTTTT. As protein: CASTGGGGGEKLFF.

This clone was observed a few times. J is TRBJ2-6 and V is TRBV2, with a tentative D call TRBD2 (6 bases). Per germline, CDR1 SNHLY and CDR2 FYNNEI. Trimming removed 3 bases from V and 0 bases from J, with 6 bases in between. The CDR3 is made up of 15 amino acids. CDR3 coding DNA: TGTGCCAGCAGTGAGGGAGGCTCTGGGGCCAACGTCCTGACTTTC. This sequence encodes CASSEGGSGANVLTF.

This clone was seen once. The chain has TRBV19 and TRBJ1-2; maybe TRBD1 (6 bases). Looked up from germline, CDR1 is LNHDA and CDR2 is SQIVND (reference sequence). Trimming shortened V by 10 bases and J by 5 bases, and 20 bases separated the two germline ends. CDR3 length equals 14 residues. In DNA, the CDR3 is TGTGCCACCACAAAGTCCGGGACACAATATGGCTACACCTTC. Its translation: CATTKSGTQYGYTF.

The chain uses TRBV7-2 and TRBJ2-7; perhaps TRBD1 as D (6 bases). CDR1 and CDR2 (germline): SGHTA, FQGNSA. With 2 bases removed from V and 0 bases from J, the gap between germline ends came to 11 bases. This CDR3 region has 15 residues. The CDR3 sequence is CASSLRQGISYEQYF. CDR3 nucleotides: TGTGCCAGCAGCTTACGGCAGGGGATCTCCTACGAGCAGTACTTC.

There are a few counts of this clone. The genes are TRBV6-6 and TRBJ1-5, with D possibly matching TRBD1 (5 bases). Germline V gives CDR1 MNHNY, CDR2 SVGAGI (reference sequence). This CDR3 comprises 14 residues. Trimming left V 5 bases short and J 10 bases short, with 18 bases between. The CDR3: CASSPSRQGEPQHF. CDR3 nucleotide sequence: TGTGCCAGCAGTCCGTCACGCCAGGGCGAACCCCAGCATTTT.

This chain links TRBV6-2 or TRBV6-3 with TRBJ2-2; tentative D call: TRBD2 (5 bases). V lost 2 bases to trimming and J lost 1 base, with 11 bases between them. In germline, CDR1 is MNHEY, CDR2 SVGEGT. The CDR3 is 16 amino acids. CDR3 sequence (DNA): TGTGCCAGCAGTTACCCGACCGCGGGGAACACCGGGGAGCTGTTTTTT. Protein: CASSYPTAGNTGELFF.

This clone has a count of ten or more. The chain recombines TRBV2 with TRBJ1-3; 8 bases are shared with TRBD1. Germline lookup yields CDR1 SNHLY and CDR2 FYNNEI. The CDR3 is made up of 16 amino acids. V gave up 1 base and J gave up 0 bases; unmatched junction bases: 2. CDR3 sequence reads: CASSEGDRSSGNTIYF. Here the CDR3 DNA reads TGTGCCAGCAGTGAAGGGGACAGGAGCTCTGGAAACACCATATATTTT.

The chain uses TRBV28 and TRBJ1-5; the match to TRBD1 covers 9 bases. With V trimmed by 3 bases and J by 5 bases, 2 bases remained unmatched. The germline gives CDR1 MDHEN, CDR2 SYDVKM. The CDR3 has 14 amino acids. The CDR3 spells CASSFGTGYQPQHF. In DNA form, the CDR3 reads TGTGCCAGCAGTTTTGGGACAGGGTATCAGCCCCAGCATTTT.

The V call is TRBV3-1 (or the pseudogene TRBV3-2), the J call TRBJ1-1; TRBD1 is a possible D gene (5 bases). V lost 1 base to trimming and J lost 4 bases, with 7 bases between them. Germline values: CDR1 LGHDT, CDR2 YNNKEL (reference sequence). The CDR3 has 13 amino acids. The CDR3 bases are TGTGCCAGCAGCCAAGTCGGGGGCACTGAAGCTTTCTTT. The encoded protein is CASSQVGGTEAFF.

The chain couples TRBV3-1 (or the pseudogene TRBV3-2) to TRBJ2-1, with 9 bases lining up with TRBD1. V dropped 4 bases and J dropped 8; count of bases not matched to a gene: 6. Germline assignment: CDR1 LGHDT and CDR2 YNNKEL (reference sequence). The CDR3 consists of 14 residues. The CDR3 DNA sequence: TGTGCCAGCAGCCCCTGGGACAGGGTCGATGAGCAGTTCTTC. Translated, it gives CASSPWDRVDEQFF.

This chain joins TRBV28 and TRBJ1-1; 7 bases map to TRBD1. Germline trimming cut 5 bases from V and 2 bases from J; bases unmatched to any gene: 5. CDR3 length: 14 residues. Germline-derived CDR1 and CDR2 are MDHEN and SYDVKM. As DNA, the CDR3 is TGTGCCAGCAGTCCAAGACAGGGAAACACTGAAGCTTTCTTT. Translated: CASSPRQGNTEAFF.

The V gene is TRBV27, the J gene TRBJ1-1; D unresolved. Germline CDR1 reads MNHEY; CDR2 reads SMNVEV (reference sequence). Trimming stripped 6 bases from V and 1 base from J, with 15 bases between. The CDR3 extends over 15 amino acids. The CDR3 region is CASRPGVGQNTEAFF. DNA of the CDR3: TGTGCCAGCAGGCCCGGGGTAGGGCAGAACACTGAAGCTTTCTTT.